This TCR beta chain is from a study of identical twins. Study-wide points: Out-of-frame alpha sequences common to twins exhibited an excess of low generation probability.

Template switching added a universal primer site, and cDNA bore unique molecular identifiers. TCRdb reprocessed the 5' RACE reads via MiXCR and lists one record per CDR3 protein. The table lists 1.5 million or so distinct CDR3 sequences, less than 40% of them singletons. This clonotype was recorded a few times. The antigen is not known. Healthy Caucasians supplied all donations. The germline V gene encodes CDR1 SGHAT and CDR2 FQNNGV. This CDR3 has 14 amino acids. V lost 0 bases and J lost 11, with 16 bases in between. The V and J genes are TRBV11-2 and TRBJ2-5; D is undetermined. Specimen: cord blood. The sequence derives from a newborn girl in good health. The CDR3 region has the DNA TGTGCCAGCAGCTTAGAACAAGGTACCGATGAGCAGTACTTC. It translates to CASSLEQGTDEQYF.